This is a list of T cell receptor beta chains from one sample in a study of T cell responses to AZD1222 COVID-19 vaccine. Clones were read by immunoSEQ multiplex PCR, and TCRdb kept only the in-frame ones, dropping some. The repertoire includes about 34,000 clones, 78% of them detected once, and about 4% sits in the top ten. The source was peripheral blood, collected 28 days after the second AZD1222 dose. The receptor set was obtained from an adult who received the AZD1222 COVID-19 vaccine. The CDR3 runs from the conserved cysteine through the conserved F or W. Each record gives: V gene, CDR3 protein.

V gene: TRBV11-2; CDR3 protein: CASSAPLAGSTDTQYF
V gene: TRBV6-5; CDR3 protein: CASTAQGADGNTIYF
V gene: TRBV10-2; CDR3 protein: CASSVNPSRETQYF
V gene: TRBV7-9; CDR3 protein: CASGITSGRASGAKNIQYF
V gene: TRBV5-1; CDR3 protein: CASSLDLIRGSPGRANTEAFF
V gene: TRBV11-3; CDR3 protein: CASSLDLSPIGAFF
V gene: TRBV15; CDR3 protein: CATSSMSEETQYF
V gene: TRBV7-9; CDR3 protein: CASSLGSATEAFF
V gene: TRBV6-5; CDR3 protein: CASNQGYGYTF
V gene: TRBV7-8; CDR3 protein: CASSARTANNSPLHF
V gene: TRBV6-5; CDR3 protein: CASSYQRGGNTEAFF
V gene: TRBV29-1; CDR3 protein: CSVYRALRAETQYF
V gene: TRBV7-9; CDR3 protein: CATHLRGPNSPLHF
V gene: TRBV6-6; CDR3 protein: CASLQVNSNQPQHF
V gene: TRBV6-5; CDR3 protein: CASIPRVSNQPQHF
V gene: TRBV11-2; CDR3 protein: CASSPGGFGNSPLHF
V gene: TRBV27; CDR3 protein: CASSQPPRETQYF
V gene: TRBV3-1/TRBV3-2; CDR3 protein: CASSPNGGAQTQYF
V gene: TRBV5-1; CDR3 protein: CASSFRGGSTDTQYF
V gene: TRBV19; CDR3 protein: CASSRTSGGRETQYF
V gene: TRBV6-1; CDR3 protein: CASSEGRWYEQYF
V gene: TRBV18; CDR3 protein: CASSQEVTPKGGYTF
V gene: TRBV6-5; CDR3 protein: CASGNPYGYTF
V gene: TRBV7-2; CDR3 protein: CASSPRTGINQPQHF
V gene: TRBV11-2; CDR3 protein: CASSLDSAGRNTEAFF
V gene: TRBV6-6; CDR3 protein: CAAGASDHNIQYF
V gene: TRBV3-1/TRBV3-2; CDR3 protein: CASSQEATSGSLDTQYF
V gene: TRBV24-1; CDR3 protein: CATAPAGHTDTQYF
V gene: TRBV14; CDR3 protein: CASSQWRGGSAQETQYF
V gene: TRBV4-2; CDR3 protein: CASSQDRPVLFF
V gene: TRBV24-1; CDR3 protein: CATSDLGASGGTDTQYF
V gene: TRBV5-1; CDR3 protein: CASSLDRISYGYTF
V gene: TRBV6-5; CDR3 protein: CASSRDRSSGNTIYF
V gene: TRBV6-5; CDR3 protein: CASSYPPQTSGNTIYF
V gene: TRBV4-3; CDR3 protein: CASSQDEQGMDGYTF
V gene: TRBV11-2; CDR3 protein: CASSFNSLSGNTIYF
V gene: TRBV5-1; CDR3 protein: CASSSRGQGANTEAFF
V gene: TRBV5-4; CDR3 protein: CASSAGTKSATSTDTQYF
V gene: TRBV5-1; CDR3 protein: CASSLIRGGGDTQYF
V gene: TRBV9; CDR3 protein: CASSVATSGGMYEQYF
V gene: TRBV19; CDR3 protein: CASSISGLSTDTQYF
V gene: TRBV6-5; CDR3 protein: CASSDPGGAYNEQFF
V gene: TRBV2; CDR3 protein: CASMLNTLTDTQYF
V gene: TRBV19; CDR3 protein: CASRPDRPTVGYTF
V gene: TRBV6-5; CDR3 protein: CASRRTGSSYNEQFF
V gene: TRBV6-5; CDR3 protein: CASILIDSNQPQHF
V gene: TRBV29-1; CDR3 protein: CSGGRGSGNTIYF
V gene: TRBV5-1; CDR3 protein: CASSLVPNSPLHF
V gene: TRBV19; CDR3 protein: CASSNRLAEGNNEQFF
V gene: TRBV5-5; CDR3 protein: CASSLVLEGRITQYF
V gene: TRBV19; CDR3 protein: CASSILPAGRITDTQYF